These 22 T cell receptor beta chains originate from one sample sequenced in a study of T cells after yellow fever vaccination. TCRdb recomputed calls from the 5' RACE reads with MiXCR, one row per CDR3 protein. The sample yields approximately 450,000 distinct CDR3 sequences, about 17% seen once. Sequenced here: PBMCs, sampled before the yellow fever booster vaccination. The receptor source for this set is a man aged 18 to 30 who received the YFV17D yellow fever vaccine.

This clonotype was observed a few times. A much larger clone differs from this one at a single base, so this may be a read error. The rearrangement links TRBV29-1 to TRBJ2-7, with D possibly called TRBD1 or TRBD2 (5 bases each). The DNA end is more similar to TRBJ2-1, so the J call may be wrong. Germline CDR1 is SQVTM and CDR2 is ANQGSEA. CDR3 length equals 12 residues. The CDR3 bases are TGCAGCGGGGGGACCGACGCCTACGAGCAGTTCTTC. Translating it yields CSGGTDAYEQFF.

The chain recombines TRBV21-1 with TRBJ2-6; the table assigns TRBD2, which was not confirmed against the DNA. TRBV21-1 is recorded as a pseudogene. The CDR3 is 17 amino acids. CDR3: CASTTEQESSGANVLTF. The CDR3 nucleotides read TGTGCCAGCACCACGGAGCAGGAGTCCTCTGGGGCCAACGTCCTGACTTTC.

Only one count was recorded for this clonotype. The CDR3 bases are TGTGCCAGCAGTTTACGGCGGGGAAACACCATATATTTT. It translates to CASSLRRGNTIYF. The chain carries TRBV12-3 or TRBV12-4 and TRBJ1-3, with unresolved D. The CDR3 has 13 amino acids. The germline V and J ends were trimmed by 2 bases and 4 bases, with 6 bases remaining between them.

This clonotype was seen a handful of times. The genes are TRBV5-4 and TRBJ1-1; 10 bases are shared with TRBD1. Germline CDR1 and CDR2: SGHNT and YYREEE (reference sequence). This CDR3 region has 15 residues. The junction had 11 bases not matched to a gene; V was cut back by 9 bases and J by 3 bases. The chain's CDR3 is CATVDRGTSHTEAFF. As DNA, the CDR3 is TGTGCCACCGTGGACAGGGGGACCTCCCACACTGAAGCTTTCTTT.

The chain employs TRBV15 and TRBJ1-1; no clear D gene. V was trimmed by 1 base and J by 8 bases, leaving 8 bases between them. From germline, CDR1 is LNHNV and CDR2 YYDKDF (reference sequence). This CDR3 contains 12 residues. In DNA, the CDR3 is TGTGCCACCAGCAGAGGAGACTTGGAAGCTTTCTTT. This encodes CATSRGDLEAFF.

V and J are TRBV7-2 and TRBJ2-7; TRBD2 matches at 8 bases. Trimming removed 3 bases from V and 0 bases from J; junction bases left unmatched: 4. The CDR3 is 15 residues long. Germline V gene sequence: CDR1 SGHTA, CDR2 FQGNSA. Here the CDR3 DNA reads TGTGCCAGCAGCTTCGGAGCGGGGGACTCCTACGAGCAGTACGTC. As protein: CASSFGAGDSYEQYV.

This clonotype was seen a handful of times. The chain uses TRBV29-1 and TRBJ1-5, with 9 nucleotides matching TRBD1. Germline loops: CDR1 SQVTM, CDR2 ANQGSEA. V lost 6 bases, J lost 3 bases, and 3 bases stayed unmatched. This CDR3 has 13 amino acids. In DNA, the CDR3 is TGCAGCGTGGACAGGGGTCCCAATCAGCCCCAGCATTTT. Protein sequence: CSVDRGPNQPQHF.

V and J are TRBV7-3 and TRBJ2-1; unclear D gene. The V and J ends lost 9 bases and 6 bases respectively, with 3 bases between them. Germline assignment: CDR1 SGHTA and CDR2 FQGTGA. This CDR3 comprises 9 residues. CDR3 amino acids: CARLNEQFF. The DNA for the CDR3 is TGTGCCAGACTCAATGAGCAGTTCTTC.

This chain connects TRBV7-3 to TRBJ2-3, with TRBD1 identical over 7 bases. This CDR3 contains 14 residues. CDR1 and CDR2 from the germline V gene are SGHTA and FQGTGA. The junction had 4 bases not matched to a gene; V was cut back by 5 bases and J by 2 bases. CDR3 bases: TGTGCCAGCAGCATACAGGGGAACACAGATACGCAGTATTTT. Protein product: CASSIQGNTDTQYF. Full variable domain (outside the CDR3, taken from reference TRBV7-3 and TRBJ2-3): GAGVSQTPSNKVTEKGKYVELRCDPISGHTALYWYRQSLGQGPEFLIYFQGTGAADDSGLPNDRFFAVRPEGSVSTLKIQRTERGDSAVYLCASSIQGNTDTQYFGPGTRLTVL.

This sequence joins TRBV19 and TRBJ2-3, with no clear D. Germline CDR1 reads LNHDA; CDR2 reads SQIVND (reference sequence). Trimming stripped 6 bases from V and 3 bases from J, with 10 bases between. The CDR3 is made up of 13 amino acids. CDR3 sequence reads: CASSSMATDTQYF. In DNA, the CDR3 is TGTGCCAGTAGCTCGATGGCTACAGATACGCAGTATTTT.

At least ten counts were recorded for this clonotype. The chain employs TRBV4-2 and TRBJ2-5; maybe TRBD1 (6 bases). The CDR3 runs 14 residues. Trimming left V 1 base short and J 3 bases short, with 9 bases between. Germline-derived CDR1 and CDR2 are LGHNA and YNFKEQ. CDR3 coding DNA: TGTGCCAGCAGCCAAGCACAGGGAAAAGAGACCCAGTACTTC. Protein sequence: CASSQAQGKETQYF.

This clonotype was seen a handful of times. This chain joins TRBV2 and TRBJ1-1; 7 nucleotides match TRBD1. Per the germline V gene, CDR1 is SNHLY and CDR2 is FYNNEI. With V trimmed by 3 bases and J by 10 bases, 5 bases remained unmatched. The CDR3 has 12 residues. CDR3 loop: CASSESAGGAFF. CDR3 DNA: TGTGCCAGCAGTGAGTCGGCAGGGGGAGCTTTCTTT.

This clonotype has only a few counts. The chain uses TRBV9 and TRBJ2-1; possibly TRBD1 or TRBD2 for D (6 bases each). The CDR3 has 15 amino acids. CDR1 is SGDLS and CDR2 is YYNGEE in the germline V gene. Trimming left V 3 bases short and J 0 bases short, with 10 bases between. CDR3 loop: CASSEGGPSYNEQFF. The CDR3 nucleotides read TGTGCCAGCAGCGAAGGGGGGCCCTCCTACAATGAGCAGTTCTTC.

The chain has TRBV29-1 and TRBJ2-2; tentative D call: TRBD1 (6 bases). Per the germline V gene, CDR1 is SQVTM and CDR2 is ANQGSEA. CDR3 length: 15 residues. The V and J ends lost 8 bases and 3 bases respectively, with 19 bases between them. The CDR3 loop is CSTRGGRGDTGELFF. Here the CDR3 DNA reads TGCAGCACCCGTGGGGGCAGAGGCGACACCGGGGAGCTGTTTTTT.

The chain joins TRBV24-1 to TRBJ2-2, with 7 bases lining up with TRBD2. The CDR3 has 14 residues. The junction had 6 bases not matched to a gene; V was cut back by 8 bases and J by 4 bases. CDR1 KGHDR and CDR2 SFDVKD come from the germline V gene. The DNA of the CDR3 is TGTGCCACCACGTCCGGGGGGTCCACCGGGGAGCTGTTTTTT. Amino acid sequence: CATTSGGSTGELFF.

This clonotype was detected only a few times. V and J are TRBV7-6 and TRBJ2-3; D is ambiguous. The ends were cut back, 6 bases at V and 6 bases at J, with 10 bases in the middle. Germline-derived CDR1 and CDR2 are SGHVS and FNYEAQ. The CDR3 sequence is 12 residues long. CDR3 sequence: CASSLLSDTQYF. The CDR3 DNA reads as TGTGCCAGCAGTTTACTATCCGATACGCAGTATTTT.

This sequence joins TRBV18 and TRBJ2-5; D gene uncertain. CDR3 length equals 14 residues. In germline, CDR1 is KGHSH, CDR2 LQKENI. With 6 bases removed from V and 2 bases from J, the gap between germline ends came to 13 bases. The CDR3 nucleotides read TGTGCCAGCTCCAGGTCGGCGGTACAAGAGACCCAGTACTTC. Translation: CASSRSAVQETQYF.

This clonotype has just a few counts. The rearrangement uses TRBV5-6 and TRBJ2-3, with D unclear. Germline V gene sequence: CDR1 SGHDT, CDR2 YYEEEE. Trimming took 4 bases from V and 4 from J, leaving 13 bases between them. The CDR3 is 14 residues long. CDR3 in amino acids: CASSQPTSADTQYF. The CDR3 coding sequence is TGTGCCAGCAGCCAACCCACGAGCGCAGATACGCAGTATTTT.

This clonotype was seen more than once but under ten times. The chain carries TRBV20-1 and TRBJ2-7; D remains unclear. There are 11 residues in the CDR3. Germline CDR1 and CDR2: DFQATT and SNEGSKA (reference sequence). V lost 2 bases and J lost 7, with 9 bases in between. CDR3 residues: CSARWDSEQYF. The CDR3 DNA is TGCAGTGCTAGATGGGATTCAGAGCAGTACTTC.

The rearrangement joins TRBV7-2 to TRBJ1-2; 10 bases match TRBD1. The CDR3 sequence is 15 residues long. Germline lookup yields CDR1 SGHTA and CDR2 FQGNSA. Losses at the gene ends were 1 base for V and 8 bases for J; bases not matched to a gene: 7. The CDR3 coding sequence is TGTGCCAGCAGCTTAGGGGGGACAGGGGCTTACGGCTACACCTTC. Translation: CASSLGGTGAYGYTF.

The genes are TRBV12-3 or TRBV12-4 and TRBJ2-3; D may be TRBD2 (6 bases). The CDR3 covers 15 residues. Trimming took 7 bases from V and 4 from J, leaving 18 bases between them. CDR3 coding DNA: TGTGCCAGCATAAGGAACGGAGGGGTTGCAGATACGCAGTATTTT. Translation: CASIRNGGVADTQYF.

The chain's CDR3 is CSVASRGETNYGYTF. The CDR3, as DNA: TGCAGCGTTGCCTCCCGGGGGGAGACTAACTATGGCTACACCTTC. The V call is TRBV29-1, the J call TRBJ1-2; D is possibly TRBD1 (5 bases). Germline CDR1 is SQVTM and CDR2 is ANQGSEA. This CDR3 has 15 residues. Trimming removed 4 bases from V and 0 bases from J, with 15 bases in between. Using reference TRBV29-1 and TRBJ1-2 for the parts outside the CDR3, the full variable domain is SAVISQKPSRDICQRGTSLTIQCQVDSQVTMMFWYRQQPGQSLTLIATANQGSEATYESGFVIDKFPISRPNLTFSTLTVSNMSPEDSSIYLCSVASRGETNYGYTFGSGTRLTVV.